These 8 T cell receptor beta chains were sequenced from one sample in a study of T cells in Graves' hyperthyroidism and ophthalmopathy. There were TCR beta CDR3 regions amplified from RNA transcripts. An initial round of RT-PCR targeting the TCR CDR3 relied on the HTBI primer set. TCRdb reanalysed the multiplex PCR reads using MiXCR and keeps one entry per CDR3 protein. Of about 840,000 distinct CDR3 sequences listed, about two fifths are singletons. Sequenced: blood. These receptors were taken from a man aged 18 to 30 with Graves' hyperthyroidism.

About this clonotype: A much larger clone differs by one base, so this may be a read error. This chain links TRBV24-1 with TRBJ2-7, with TRBD1 matching 9 bases. Per the germline V gene, CDR1 is KGHDR and CDR2 is SFDVKD. The CDR3 sequence is 15 residues long. V was clipped by 2 bases and J by 5 bases; unmatched bases: 6. The CDR3 coding sequence is TGTGCCACCAGTGATTCCGGGACAGGGACGCACGAGCAGTACTTC. Amino acid sequence: CATSDSGTGTHEQYF.

This clonotype was counted a few times. The CDR3 loop is CSARPYDRGQETQYF. The CDR3 region has the DNA TGCAGTGCTCGGCCCTATGACAGGGGGCAAGAGACCCAGTACTTC. The J gene is TRBJ2-5, the V gene TRBV20-1; 9 positions agree with TRBD1. The CDR3 totals 15 residues. V lost 5 bases, J lost 2 bases, and 9 bases stayed unmatched. Germline loops: CDR1 DFQATT, CDR2 SNEGSKA (reference sequence).

The chain joins TRBV4-1 to TRBJ1-2; perhaps TRBD1 as D (5 bases). CDR1 is MGHRA and CDR2 is YSYEKL in the germline V gene. The CDR3 is made up of 14 amino acids. The V and J ends lost 0 bases and 7 bases respectively, with 12 bases between them. The CDR3 protein is CASSQEGEGGGYTF. The CDR3 nucleotides read TGCGCCAGCAGCCAAGAGGGGGAGGGAGGTGGCTACACCTTC.

About this clonotype itself: This may stem from a read error, because a much larger clone lies one nucleotide away. The J gene is TRBJ1-1, the V gene TRBV9; no firm D call. The CDR3 sequence is 14 residues long. Germline-derived CDR1 and CDR2 are SGDLS and YYNGEE. The CDR3 sequence is CASSVLETNTEASF. As DNA, the CDR3 is TGTGCCAGCAGCGTATTGGAAACGAACACTGAAGCTTCCTTT.

This chain links TRBV7-9 with TRBJ2-7, with 7 nucleotides matching TRBD2. The trim removed 3 bases at V and 3 bases at J, leaving 8 bases unmatched. From germline, CDR1 is SEHNR and CDR2 FQNEAQ (reference sequence). CDR3 length: 15 residues. CDR3 loop: CASSLVLAEVYEQYF. CDR3 bases: TGTGCCAGCAGCTTGGTCCTAGCGGAGGTCTACGAGCAGTACTTC.

A word on this clonotype: The junction differs from germline at one of its ends, possibly a read error. The gene calls are TRBV10-3 and TRBJ1-5, with D unclear. The CDR3 totals 16 residues. Looked up from germline, CDR1 is ENHRY and CDR2 is SYGVKD. The CDR3 DNA reads TGTGCCAGCAGTTACTCGAATTGGTTGGGAGAACAGCCCCAGCATTTT. Translated: CASSYSNWLGEQPQHF.

The genes are TRBV5-1 and TRBJ2-7; D tentatively fits TRBD1 or TRBD2 (5 bases each). CDR3 length equals 15 residues. V was trimmed by 4 bases and J by 7 bases, leaving 21 bases between them. CDR1 is SGHRS, CDR2 YFSETQ, per germline. In DNA form, the CDR3 reads TGCGCCAGCAGCGAGGGGCTTCCACTGGAGGAGGAGCAGTACTTC. It yields the protein CASSEGLPLEEEQYF.

The chain uses TRBV6-1 and TRBJ1-1, with D possibly matching TRBD1 (5 bases). The ends were cut back, 7 bases at V and 0 bases at J, with 15 bases in the middle. This CDR3 is 15 amino acids long. CDR1 is MNHNS, CDR2 SASEGT, per germline. In DNA form, the CDR3 reads TGTGCCAGCACCTCCCTGGGACGGCTGAACACTGAAGCTTTCTTT. Translating gives CASTSLGRLNTEAFF.